This T cell receptor beta chain is from a study of blood T cells in healthy people across ages. Together with a sample-barcoded 5' primer, a J-beta primer mix was included in a second PCR lasting roughly 6 to 12 cycles. MiXCR, applied by TCRdb to the 5' RACE reads, yields one record per CDR3 protein. The sample has around 500,000 distinct CDR3 sequences; 25% to 35% are singletons. This clonotype has only a few counts. Germline V gives CDR1 SQVTM, CDR2 ANQGSEA. This CDR3 has 13 residues. V lost 7 bases to trimming and J lost 5 bases, with 17 bases between them. Separately, the same data were catalogued under a study of T cells of mothers and their children.

The sequence came from a boy aged 2 to 10 in good health. V usage is TRBV29-1 and J usage is TRBJ1-1, with D possibly matching TRBD1 (6 bases). The sample taken for sequencing was blood. DNA for the CDR3: TGCAGCGCCGGACAGTTGCTGTGGACTGAAGCTTTCTTT. It yields the protein CSAGQLLWTEAFF.